The source of this TCR beta chain is a study of blood T cell repertoires in COVID-19 (TCRdb year 2020). Describing the broader study: Samples from collaborators originated in the United States, Italy and Spain and spanned both the acute and convalescent phases of COVID-19. Where HLA class I and class II types were available, the types were taken from metadata supplied by the sample provider, not from assay-based typing. The sample metadata nearly always contained a de-identified subject ID, COVID-19 status, age in years and sex. Samples came from the ongoing ImmuneRACE study (first 160 participants) plus 1,254 subjects from 6 global collaborators. The prospective study material was composed of cDNA or gDNA derived from T cells, B-cell-depleted T cells, or PBMCs. The repertoires were released in a freely available public database intended as a resource for research on the immune response to SARS-CoV-2. Deeply sampled blood TCRbeta repertoires from subjects exposed to, actively infected with, or recovered from COVID-19 were included in the dataset. Results and caveats for the whole study, not just this receptor: How much clinical and demographic metadata was included differed by source and by participant, and the metadata was provided uncurated.

From cysteine to phenylalanine, the CDR3 is 17 amino acids long. The kept DNA is CDR3 alone, 51 bases in frame from the first base. CDR1 SGHTA and CDR2 FQGNSA were looked up in the germline V gene. V and J lose 4 bases and 3 bases, and a span of 21 bases separates them. As concerns this clone: This clone's antigen is unknown. One base away there is no much larger clone; base qualities are not given.

The immunoSEQ Assay, a bias-controlled multiplex PCR, was used to amplify TCRbeta CDR3 regions from genomic DNA. The original pipeline was this. Within the assay, amplification of reference gene primers was used to estimate how many nucleated cells each sample contained. Sequence reads were collapsed and filtered to measure the absolute abundance of every unique TCRbeta CDR3 rearrangement. For each sample, productive Simpson clonality was calculated as the square root of Simpson's diversity index over productive rearrangements. TCRdb holds this immuneACCESS table with in-frame rearrangements only. Some clones are missing; in checked studies, unresolved V genes explain under half, and the rest has no known cause. Clone size and V and J calls were adopted from that table, with D and trimming inferred from the DNA. This sample is represented by 80,000 or so clones; over 65% of them were singletons. The top ten constitute roughly 5.6% of the sample.

Whole blood was collected in K2EDTA tubes by collaborating institutions according to the institutions' own protocols. Collaborator samples were shipped for TCRbeta analysis as frozen whole blood, isolated PBMCs, or DNA extracted from either sample type. The source material was peripheral blood. The chain links TRBV7-2 with TRBJ1-1; TRBD1 is a possible D gene, resting on 6 matching bases. This sequence was found in a man aged 45-65 years with active or convalescent COVID-19. The CDR3 sequence is CASSSAPVQGLDTEAFF. The nucleotides read TGTGCCAGCAGCTCTGCCCCTGTACAGGGATTGGACACTGAAGCTTTCTTT.